The clone carrying this T cell receptor (beta chain) appeared a single time. Its antigen is unidentified. This sample is part of a study of cytomegalovirus exposure and HLA in healthy donors. For the study at large: Among the approximately 400 donors who were genotyped, approximately 83% fell in the genetic ancestry cluster that is associated with self-reported Caucasian donors. Notes on the study in general: In most subjects, TCR beta sequences reportedly gave accurate predictions of HLA-A and HLA-B alleles. In an earlier analysis, most TCR beta V segments were productive about 87% or about 30% of the time. A later analysis reportedly identified an Asian-associated ancestry cluster as carrying fewer N-insertions than the roughly 670-donor mean.

Germline CDR1 reads MRHNA; CDR2 reads SNTAGT. The CDR3 consists of 15 residues. The junction had 5 bases not matched to a gene; V was cut back by 6 bases and J by 3 bases. It was with 60 Vbeta and 13 Jbeta primers that the PCR ran. The method was immunoSEQ multiplex PCR; TCRdb's version includes in-frame clones alone and lacks a portion of them. This table has 250,000 or so clones, about nine tenths appearing once. The receptor's source is a girl aged 2 to 10 in good health and CMV-seronegative. This rearrangement joins TRBV6-4 to TRBJ2-3; 11 bases map to TRBD2. The sequenced material came from PBMCs. The CDR3 reads CASSPTSGVTDTQYF. The CDR3 DNA reads as TGTGCCAGCAGCCCGACTAGCGGGGTTACAGATACGCAGTATTTT.